The rows below give T cell receptor beta chains drawn from one sample of a study of T cells in Graves' hyperthyroidism and ophthalmopathy. TCRdb recomputed calls from the multiplex PCR reads with MiXCR, one row per CDR3 protein. The sample comprises 500,000 to 600,000 distinct CDR3 sequences, about half of which are singletons, and more than 7.5% rests with the top ten. Sequencing input: peripheral blood or thyroid tissue (not recorded which). These receptors all stem from a woman aged 18-30 years with Graves' hyperthyroidism. Both conserved end residues are part of each CDR3. The D gene is left open where the match is weak. Clone sizes are given selectively: once, few, many, or a class where the clone is expanded.

v_gene	j_gene	d_gene	abundance	CDR3aa	CDR3nt
TRBV19	TRBJ2-7	NA	many	CASSIIYRENYEQYF	TGTGCCAGTAGTATTATCTACAGAGAAAACTACGAGCAGTACTTC
TRBV20-1	TRBJ2-1	TRBD1	NA	CSACRTGECNEQFF	TGCAGTGCTTGCCGGACAGGGGAGTGCAATGAGCAGTTCTTC
TRBV29-1	TRBJ1-1	TRBD1	NA	CSAWDRGGTEAFF	TGCAGCGCTTGGGACAGGGGGGGAACTGAAGCTTTCTTT
TRBV20-1	TRBJ1-1	NA	many	CSAREESQAEAFF	TGCAGTGCTAGAGAAGAGAGTCAAGCTGAAGCTTTCTTT
TRBV29-1	TRBJ1-2	NA	NA	CSVEDMAVYGYTF	TGCAGCGTTGAAGACATGGCGGTTTATGGCTACACCTTC
TRBV2	TRBJ1-4	NA	many	CASRGDRTSEKLFF	TGTGCCAGCAGGGGAGACAGAACCTCTGAAAAACTGTTTTTT
TRBV29-1	TRBJ2-2	TRBD1	NA	CSATRQGLNTGELFF	TGCAGCGCCACCCGACAGGGCCTGAACACCGGGGAGCTGTTTTTT
TRBV7-9	TRBJ1-5	NA	many	CASSSPKGGAGNTNQPQHF	TGTGCCAGCAGCTCCCCCAAGGGGGGGGCCGGAAACACCAATCAGCCCCAGCATTTT
TRBV6-2/TRBV6-3	TRBJ1-5	NA	many	CASTLRQDQPQHF	TGTGCCAGCACGTTGCGGCAGGATCAGCCCCAGCATTTT
TRBV27	TRBJ2-7	TRBD2	many	CASSDSVGGNEQYF	TGTGCCAGCAGTGACAGCGTCGGGGGGAACGAGCAGTACTTC
TRBV29-1	TRBJ2-5	NA	NA	CSAAPGSGFQETQYF	TGCAGCGCTGCTCCAGGGTCCGGGTTCCAAGAGACCCAGTACTTC
TRBV10-3	TRBJ2-7	TRBD2	NA	CAIRGGYEQYF	TGTGCCATCAGGGGGGGGTACGAGCAGTACTTC
TRBV15	TRBJ1-2	NA	NA	CATSRDYRGRTNYGYTF	TGTGCCACCAGCAGAGATTATCGGGGCCGAACTAACTATGGCTACACCTTC
TRBV25-1	TRBJ1-2	NA	NA	CASGTGTTYGYTF	TGTGCCAGCGGAACCGGGACAACCTATGGCTACACCTTC
TRBV12-3/TRBV12-4	TRBJ2-5	TRBD2	many	CASSSGTSGSFQETQYF	TGTGCCAGCAGTTCCGGGACTAGCGGGAGTTTCCAAGAGACCCAGTACTTC
TRBV9	TRBJ1-6	NA	once	CASSSPGRDSYNSPLHF	TGTGCCAGCAGCTCCCCAGGGAGAGACTCCTATAATTCACCCCTCCACTTT
TRBV29-1	TRBJ1-5	TRBD1	many	CSVGTGAYQPQHF	TGCAGCGTTGGGACAGGGGCCTATCAGCCCCAGCATTTT
TRBV12-3/TRBV12-4	TRBJ1-1	TRBD1	few	CASSRQGASTEAFF	TGTGCCAGCAGTCGACAGGGGGCATCAACTGAAGCTTTCTTT
TRBV6-5	TRBJ1-3	NA	many	CASRPQGRNTIYF	TGTGCCAGCAGGCCACAGGGAAGAAACACCATATATTTT
TRBV2	TRBJ1-2	NA	once	CASSETGRNGYTF	TGTGCCAGCAGTGAGACGGGAAGGAATGGCTACACCTTC
TRBV2	TRBJ2-5	NA	many	CASSDREYETQYF	TGTGCCAGCAGTGACAGGGAGTACGAGACCCAGTACTTC
TRBV25-1	TRBJ2-3	NA	many	CASSVTGSTDTQYF	TGTGCCAGCAGTGTCACAGGGTCCACAGATACGCAGTATTTT
TRBV12-3/TRBV12-4	TRBJ1-6	TRBD1	many	CASSPGTGTYNSPLHF	TGTGCCAGCAGTCCCGGGACAGGGACATATAATTCACCCCTCCACTTT
TRBV2	TRBJ1-1	TRBD1	many	CAIQGDVTEAFF	TGTGCCATACAGGGGGATGTCACTGAAGCTTTCTTT
TRBV25-1	TRBJ2-1	TRBD2	NA	CASTGLAAYNEQFF	TGTGCCAGCACGGGACTAGCGGCCTACAATGAGCAGTTCTTC
TRBV6-4	TRBJ2-6	TRBD1	NA	CASSQGAGTGAF	TGTGCCAGCAGTCAGGGGGCTGGAACTGGAGCTTTC
TRBV12-3/TRBV12-4	TRBJ2-7	NA	many	CASSLVTGPTYEQYF	TGTGCCAGCAGTTTAGTGACAGGCCCAACCTACGAGCAGTACTTC
TRBV28	TRBJ1-2	TRBD1	many	CASSSQGRFGYTF	TGTGCCAGCAGTTCACAGGGGAGGTTTGGCTACACCTTC
TRBV29-1	TRBJ1-4	NA	many	CSVFILRGRKEKLFF	TGCAGCGTTTTTATTCTGAGGGGCAGGAAAGAAAAACTGTTTTTT
TRBV10-3	TRBJ1-2	NA	NA	CAISEPGLAGGHGYTF	TGTGCCATCAGTGAACCGGGACTAGCGGGAGGCCATGGCTACACCTTC
TRBV6-5	TRBJ2-7	TRBD2	few	CASNTLRAGGPGEQYF	TGTGCCAGCAACACCCTACGGGCGGGAGGGCCCGGCGAGCAGTACTTC
TRBV7-9	TRBJ2-1	TRBD2	few	CASSLGGLAYYNEQFF	TGTGCCAGCAGCTTAGGGGGACTAGCGTACTACAATGAGCAGTTCTTC
TRBV12-3/TRBV12-4	TRBJ1-4	NA	NA	CASSLYSGSANEKLFF	TGTGCCAGCAGTTTATATAGCGGGAGCGCTAATGAAAAACTGTTTTTT
TRBV7-9	TRBJ1-2	NA	NA	CASRRQRTLYGYTF	TGTGCCAGCAGGAGACAGAGGACCCTCTATGGCTACACCTTC
TRBV11-3	TRBJ1-1	NA	few	CASSLVLGGYTEAFF	TGTGCCAGCAGCTTAGTCCTCGGGGGATACACTGAAGCTTTCTTT
TRBV20-1	TRBJ2-2	TRBD2	NA	CSARPGTSDSNTGELFF	TGCAGTGCTAGACCGGGGACTAGCGACTCGAACACCGGGGAGCTGTTTTTT
TRBV7-6	TRBJ2-7	NA	NA	CASIRGIYEQYF	TGTGCCAGTATCAGGGGAATCTACGAGCAGTACTTC
TRBV5-6	TRBJ1-2	NA	many	CASRYGTNGYTF	TGTGCCAGCAGATACGGGACTAATGGCTACACCTTC
TRBV7-6	TRBJ1-3	NA	NA	CASSLAVAGGMNTIYF	TGTGCCAGCAGCTTAGCGGTAGCGGGAGGAATGAACACCATATATTTT
TRBV5-1	TRBJ2-1	TRBD2	NA	CASSSDLVSGVNNEQFF	TGCGCCAGCAGCTCCGATTTGGTGAGCGGGGTTAACAATGAGCAGTTCTTC
TRBV5-4	TRBJ2-6	NA	many	CASSLAGYSGANVLTF	TGTGCCAGCAGCTTGGCCGGTTACTCTGGGGCCAACGTCCTGACTTTC
TRBV6-5	TRBJ1-4	NA	NA	CASSYRTGNEKLFF	TGTGCCAGCAGTTACCGAACCGGGAACGAAAAACTGTTTTTT
TRBV19	TRBJ1-5	NA	NA	CASSPNRAAYEHF	TGTGCCAGTAGTCCAAACCGGGCCGCCTACGAGCATTTT
TRBV3-1	TRBJ1-4	NA	few	CASSQGLDRATNEKLFF	TGTGCCAGCAGCCAAGGCTTGGACCGAGCAACTAATGAAAAACTGTTTTTT
TRBV19	TRBJ2-7	TRBD1	few	CASSIPGTGGLYEQYF	TGTGCCAGTAGTATACCCGGGACAGGGGGCCTCTACGAGCAGTACTTC
TRBV10-3	TRBJ1-2	TRBD1	many	CAISGPGTGVGYGYTF	TGTGCCATCAGTGGCCCCGGGACAGGGGTGGGCTATGGCTACACCTTC
TRBV6-2/TRBV6-3	TRBJ1-6	NA	NA	CASRPGLGSPLHF	TGTGCCAGCAGACCCGGGCTGGGGTCACCCCTCCACTTT
TRBV7-8	TRBJ2-1	NA	once	CASSFSVVGEQFF	TGTGCCAGCAGCTTCTCGGTAGTTGGTGAGCAGTTCTTC
TRBV19	TRBJ1-2	TRBD1	NA	CASSNGTEIYGYTF	TGTGCCAGTAGTAACGGGACAGAAATCTATGGCTACACCTTC
TRBV20-1	TRBJ2-5	TRBD2	NA	CSATPTSGETQYF	TGCAGTGCTACCCCAACTAGCGGAGAGACCCAGTACTTC
TRBV2	TRBJ1-4	NA	once	CASRDGDEKLFF	TGTGCCAGCAGGGACGGGGATGAAAAACTGTTTTTT
TRBV4-2	TRBJ2-7	NA	many	CASSQVGDRSTYEQYF	TGTGCCAGCAGCCAAGTGGGAGACAGGTCCACCTACGAGCAGTACTTC
TRBV20-1	TRBJ1-6	NA	NA	CSARPEQALYHF	TGCAGTGCTAGACCCGAACAAGCTCTCTACCACTTT
TRBV4-1	TRBJ2-6	NA	many	CASSRGGLVGANVLTF	TGCGCCAGCAGCCGAGGAGGCCTTGTGGGGGCCAACGTCCTGACTTTC
TRBV29-1	TRBJ2-7	NA	NA	CSLFPGVGEQYF	TGCAGCTTGTTTCCTGGGGTAGGGGAGCAGTACTTC
TRBV20-1	TRBJ2-2	TRBD2	NA	CSAPRWASGSWELFF	TGCAGTGCTCCACGGTGGGCTAGCGGCAGCTGGGAGCTGTTTTTT
TRBV20-1	TRBJ2-7	NA	NA	CSARLAGKGNEQYF	TGCAGTGCTAGATTGGCGGGAAAGGGCAACGAGCAGTACTTC
TRBV7-8	TRBJ2-5	TRBD2	NA	CAEASGSETQYF	TGTGCCGAAGCTAGCGGGAGTGAGACCCAGTACTTC
TRBV6-5	TRBJ1-1	NA	many	CASTSRVNRTEAFF	TGTGCCAGCACTAGCAGGGTAAATCGCACTGAAGCTTTCTTT